These T cell receptor beta chains were read from a single sample in a study of CD8 T cells in Susac syndrome. Via MiXCR, TCRdb re-called the immunoSEQ multiplex PCR reads, giving one row per CDR3 protein. Of about 130,000 distinct CDR3 sequences in the sample, roughly 89% were seen once. Sample: CD8+ T cells from PBMCs. The origin of the receptors is a human donor with multiple sclerosis. The CDR3 runs from the conserved cysteine through the conserved F or W. A D gene is named only where the DNA matches it firmly. Clone size is shown for a subset of rows, as once, few, many or a class of expanded clone.

DNA,CDR3,size,D,length,J,V
TGTGCCACCGACCTTCCCGGCGCGGGGGGCTACGAGCAGTACTTC,CATDLPGAGGYEQYF,NA,TRBD2,15,TRBJ2-7,TRBV6-2/TRBV6-3
TGTGCCAGCAGTGACGACAGGGAAAATCTCGTTGGGGAGCTGTTTTTT,CASSDDRENLVGELFF,NA,TRBD1,16,TRBJ2-2,TRBV2
TGTGCCAGCAGTTATTATCTGGGACAGGGCGGCGAGCAGTACTTC,CASSYYLGQGGEQYF,NA,TRBD1,15,TRBJ2-7,TRBV6-2/TRBV6-3
TGTGCCAGCAGCCTGACCCACTACGAGCAGTACTTC,CASSLTHYEQYF,NA,NA,12,TRBJ2-7,TRBV7-9
TGTGCCAGCAGTTTTCGGGGCGGGGGGATCATGGAGACCCAGTACTTC,CASSFRGGGIMETQYF,NA,TRBD2,16,TRBJ2-5,TRBV12-3/TRBV12-4
TGTGCCAGCAGTTTACATGGGGTTAATCAGCCCCAGCATTTT,CASSLHGVNQPQHF,NA,NA,14,TRBJ1-5,TRBV27
TGTGCCAGCACCTGGGACAGTGAAGCTTTCTTT,CASTWDSEAFF,NA,TRBD1,11,TRBJ1-1,TRBV6-1
TGTGCCAGCAGTTTTTATCCGGGTAGCGGGAGGGCGGAGGAGCAGTACTTC,CASSFYPGSGRAEEQYF,NA,TRBD2,17,TRBJ2-7,TRBV27
TGCGCCAGCAGCCAAGATCGGTCCGGAGAGACCCAGTACTTC,CASSQDRSGETQYF,once,NA,14,TRBJ2-5,TRBV4-3
TGTGCCAGCAGTGACTCAGGGAGGGGAGACGCCGGGGAGCTGTTTTTT,CASSDSGRGDAGELFF,NA,TRBD2,16,TRBJ2-2,TRBV6-4
TGCGCCAGCACCCTTTTCGACAATTCCTACGAGCAGTACTTC,CASTLFDNSYEQYF,NA,NA,14,TRBJ2-7,TRBV5-1
TGTGCCAGCAGCAAAAGAGCTAGCGGGAGGGGCGGGGAGACCCAGTACTTC,CASSKRASGRGGETQYF,NA,NA,17,TRBJ2-5,TRBV21-1
TGTGCCAGCAGCCATGAGGGGTACAATGAGCAGTTCTTC,CASSHEGYNEQFF,NA,NA,13,TRBJ2-1,TRBV3-1
TGTGCCACCAGCAGACTCTCGGGGAGCTATGGCTACACCTTC,CATSRLSGSYGYTF,NA,NA,14,TRBJ1-2,TRBV15
TGCGCCAGCAGCCAACACCTAGCGATCTACTACAATGAGCAGTTCTTC,CASSQHLAIYYNEQFF,NA,NA,16,TRBJ2-1,TRBV4-1
TGTGCCAGCAGCCCGACCCCGGGGCTACACAATCAGCCCCAGCATTTT,CASSPTPGLHNQPQHF,NA,NA,16,TRBJ1-5,TRBV5-4
TGTGCCAGCAGTCCCAGGGGCTCCTACGAGCAGTACTTC,CASSPRGSYEQYF,NA,NA,13,TRBJ2-7,TRBV7-9
TGCAGTGCTCCAGACAGGGTAAGAATCGGCTACGAGCAGTACTTC,CSAPDRVRIGYEQYF,NA,TRBD1,15,TRBJ2-7,TRBV20-1
TGTGCCGGGAGAGGGAGGGGGGAGGAAGGCTACACCTTC,CAGRGRGEEGYTF,NA,NA,13,TRBJ1-2,TRBV2
TGTGCCTCTAGCGGCCTATATAATGAGCAGTTCTTC,CASSGLYNEQFF,NA,TRBD2,12,TRBJ2-1,TRBV30
TGTGCCAGCAGCCCCCTCGCGGTGATCCAAGAGACCCAGTACTTC,CASSPLAVIQETQYF,NA,NA,15,TRBJ2-5,TRBV11-2
TGCGCCAGCAGCGAGGGGGCAGTCACTGAAGCTTTCTTT,CASSEGAVTEAFF,NA,TRBD1,13,TRBJ1-1,TRBV5-1
TGCAGTGCTAGAGAATCGAGACAGAGACAAGAGACCCAGTACTTC,CSARESRQRQETQYF,NA,NA,15,TRBJ2-5,TRBV20-1
TGTGCCACCAGTGATTTGGGGTCACCCCTCCACTTT,CATSDLGSPLHF,once,NA,12,TRBJ1-6,TRBV24-1